The TCR beta chain under discussion was sequenced for a study of control samples from healthy donors and cancer patients. The germline V and J ends were trimmed by 0 bases and 7 bases, with 7 bases remaining between them. Germline CDR1 is WSHSY and CDR2 is SAAADI. The CDR3 has 13 amino acids. The protocol was immunoSEQ multiplex PCR, while the TCRdb copy is restricted to in-frame clones and leaves out a portion. Of about 50,000 clones in the sample, about 92% were seen once. In its sample, this clone was seen once. V and J are TRBV10-2 and TRBJ2-1, with no clear D. The sequenced sample was PBMCs. The clonotype comes from a man aged 25 to 40 with colorectal cancer. The DNA of the CDR3 is TGCGCCAGCAGTGAGTCTGTTAGGAATGAGCAGTTCTTC. It codes for CASSESVRNEQFF.